The T cell receptor (beta chain) described here comes from a study of blood T cell repertoires in COVID-19. Per the germline V gene, CDR1 is SGHTA and CDR2 is FQGNSA. This CDR3 is built from 14 residues. J was trimmed by 2 bases and V by 4 bases; bases with no gene match: 1. Data came from immunoSEQ multiplex PCR; TCRdb stores just in-frame clones and leaves some out. Of fewer than 350,000 clones detected, roughly 85% appear once; the ten largest clones hold 6% to 7%. The TCR sequence derives from a woman in her forties who had recovered from COVID-19. Sequences were obtained from PBMCs or T cells enriched from blood (not recorded which). The J gene is TRBJ2-7, the V gene TRBV7-2, with 11 bases fitting TRBD1. The CDR3 DNA sequence: TGTGCCAGCAGCTCGGGACAGGGGGCCTACGAGCAGTACTTC. Its translation: CASSSGQGAYEQYF.